This note documents a single TCR beta chain sequence. The record originates from a study of blood T cell repertoires in COVID-19. Study summary: Acute-phase and convalescent COVID-19 samples originated in the United States, Italy and Spain. In each case, the material was cDNA or gDNA derived from T cells, B-cell-depleted T cells, or PBMCs.

V lost 8 bases and J lost 7, with 19 bases in between. This CDR3 region has 14 residues. Germline V gene sequence: CDR1 SNHLY, CDR2 FYNNEI. Original handling: Cell counts per sample came from amplifying reference gene primers. TCRdb's copy holds only in-frame clones and misses some; the assay was immunoSEQ multiplex PCR. That table furnishes V, J and clone size, whereas the DNA furnished D and trimming. Altogether 200,000 to 250,000 clones are present, 70% to 90% being singletons, with the ten largest covering less than 15%. The chain recombines TRBV2 with TRBJ2-3, with TRBD1 as a possible D gene (6 bases). The TCR sequence derives from a woman in her late teens or twenties who had recovered from COVID-19. What was sequenced was peripheral blood. CDR3 in amino acids: CASCQGRGWNTQYF. The CDR3 DNA reads as TGTGCCAGCTGTCAGGGCAGGGGCTGGAATACGCAGTATTTT.